This T cell receptor (beta chain) was documented in a study of identical twins. Between the trimmed V and J ends, which lost 1 base and 12 bases, there was a span of 13 bases. From germline, CDR1 is LNHNV and CDR2 YYDKDF (reference sequence). The CDR3 spans 13 residues. TCRdb called the 5' RACE reads again in MiXCR, with one record for every CDR3 protein. The sample lists 500,000 to 600,000 distinct CDR3 sequences, about 20% occurring once. The sample also formed part of further work on T cells expressing NK-cell markers.

The rearrangement links TRBV15 to TRBJ2-1, with D perhaps matching TRBD2 (7 bases). Source material: CD4+ T cells sorted from blood. The sequence was obtained from a woman under 30 in good health. In DNA, the CDR3 is TGTGCCACCAGCAGAGGAGGGGGGGAGTGGCAGTTCTTC. It is translated as CATSRGGGEWQFF. Full variable domain (remainder filled in from reference TRBV15 and TRBJ2-1): DAMVIQNPRYQVTQFGKPVTLSCSQTLNHNVMYWYQQKSSQAPKLLFHYYDKDFNNEADTPDNFQSRRPNTSFCFLDIRSPGLGDTAMYLCATSRGGGEWQFFGPGTRLTVL.